Sequencing of this TCR beta chain was carried out in a study of T-cell reconstitution after alpha-beta-depleted transplantation in children. This clonotype has ten or more counts. TCRbeta library construction was performed incorporating unique molecular identifiers. TCRdb passed the PCR reads through MiXCR, listing each CDR3 protein once. The sample contains 640,000 or so distinct CDR3 sequences, roughly 17% of which appear only once. CDR3 length: 15 residues. The ends were cut back, 5 bases at V and 0 bases at J, with 11 bases in the middle. Germline V gene sequence: CDR1 SGHVS, CDR2 FQNEAQ. The sequence was collected from a human donor who donated a stem cell graft to a child with acute myeloid leukemia. The sample in question was PBMCs from the stem cell graft donor, obtained from the stem cell graft. The J gene is TRBJ2-1, the V gene TRBV7-8, with D hard to call. The CDR3, as DNA: TGTGCCAGCAGCCTTACTGACATCTCCTACAATGAGCAGTTCTTC. It specifies CASSLTDISYNEQFF.